This T cell receptor beta chain was retrieved from a study of cytomegalovirus exposure and HLA in healthy donors. Study conclusions and caveats: CMV serostatus alone was available as immune exposure information.

Details on this clone: Its antigen is not known.

Both 60 Vbeta primers and 13 Jbeta primers went into the PCR. The method was immunoSEQ multiplex PCR; TCRdb's version includes in-frame clones alone and lacks a portion of them. Its table lists under 200,000 clones. With V trimmed by 5 bases and J by 4 bases, 3 bases remained unmatched. Germline CDR1 and CDR2: SNHLY and FYNNEI. The length of the CDR3 is 14 residues. V gene TRBV2 combines with J gene TRBJ1-2, with 11 bases matching TRBD1. The receptor's source is a man aged 25-45 years in good health and CMV-seronegative. Sequenced material: PBMCs. CDR3 sequence: CASSRTGGAYGYTF. The CDR3 DNA reads TGTGCCAGCAGTCGGACAGGGGGCGCCTATGGCTACACCTTC.